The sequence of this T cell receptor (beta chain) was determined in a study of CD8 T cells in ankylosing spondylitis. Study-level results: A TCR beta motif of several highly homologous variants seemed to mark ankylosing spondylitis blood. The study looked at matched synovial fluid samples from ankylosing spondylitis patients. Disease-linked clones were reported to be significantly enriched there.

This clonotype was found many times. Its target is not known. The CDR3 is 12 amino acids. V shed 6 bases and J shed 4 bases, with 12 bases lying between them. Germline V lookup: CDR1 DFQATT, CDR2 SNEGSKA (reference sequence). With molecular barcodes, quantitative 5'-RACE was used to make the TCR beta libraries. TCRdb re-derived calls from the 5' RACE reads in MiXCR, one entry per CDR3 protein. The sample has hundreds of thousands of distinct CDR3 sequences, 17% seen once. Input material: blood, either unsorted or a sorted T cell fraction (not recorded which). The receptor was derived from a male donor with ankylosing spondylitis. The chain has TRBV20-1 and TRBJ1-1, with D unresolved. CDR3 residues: CSATRGGTEAFF. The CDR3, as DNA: TGCAGTGCAACCCGGGGAGGCACTGAAGCTTTCTTT.